This note documents a single T cell receptor (beta chain) sequence. Its target antigen remains unknown. Base qualities are not provided; no much larger clone lies one nucleotide away. These data belong to a study of blood T cell repertoires in COVID-19 (dated by TCRdb to 2020 to 2021). Study-level background: Samples from collaborators originated in the United States, Italy and Spain and spanned both the acute and convalescent phases of COVID-19. A freely available public database, intended as a resource for researchers studying the immune response to SARS-CoV-2, is where the repertoires were released. The dataset comprised deeply sampled blood TCRbeta repertoires from subjects exposed to, actively infected with, or recovered from COVID-19. HLA class I and class II types, where available, came from metadata supplied by the sample provider rather than from assay-based typing. Nearly every sample came with metadata listing a de-identified subject ID, COVID-19 status, age in years and sex. Samples were obtained from the ongoing ImmuneRACE study (first 160 participants) and from some 1,200 subjects provided by 6 global collaborators. The material from the prospective study consisted of cDNA or gDNA derived from T cells, B-cell-depleted T cells, or PBMCs. The research as a whole found: Clinical and demographic metadata were provided uncurated, with the amount varying by source and participant.

Whole blood was collected in K2EDTA tubes by collaborating institutions according to the institutions' own protocols. For TCRbeta analysis, collaborator samples were shipped as frozen whole blood, as isolated PBMCs, or as DNA extracted from either sample type. TCRbeta CDR3 regions were amplified from genomic DNA using the immunoSEQ Assay, a bias-controlled multiplex PCR. In the paper's pipeline: The number of nucleated cells in each sample was estimated by amplification of reference gene primers within the assay. To quantify the absolute abundance of each unique TCRbeta CDR3 rearrangement, sequence reads were collapsed and filtered. For each sample, productive Simpson clonality was calculated as the square root of Simpson's diversity index over productive rearrangements. The table comes from immuneACCESS by way of TCRdb, which keeps in-frame sequences with V and J called. Part of the clones is missing from these tables; in studies checked, under half for an unresolved V gene and the rest for unknown reasons. V, J and clone size were drawn from that table, and D and trimming were deduced from the DNA. This sample lists roughly 150,000 clones; about 86% were detected once. Under 5% of the sample lies in the top ten.

Inclusive of the bounding cysteine and phenylalanine, the CDR3 is 11 residues long. The DNA shown is the 33-base CDR3, in frame from base 1. The chain couples TRBV21-1 to TRBJ2-5; the D call TRBD2 from the table was never checked on the DNA. TRBV21-1 is a recognized pseudogene. The sample comprised peripheral blood. The clonotype originates from a woman in her 70s with acute or convalescent COVID-19. The CDR3 protein: CASSKVRTQYF. The nucleotide sequence reads TGTGCCAGCAGCAAAGTCCGGACCCAGTACTTC.